A selection of T cell receptor beta chains follows, all from one sample in a study of identical twins. Each CDR3 protein gets one entry after TCRdb re-called the 5' RACE reads with MiXCR. Here the sample spans around 680,000 distinct CDR3 sequences, over 8.5% being singletons. The same sample was also studied in work on yellow fever vaccine responses in identical twins.

The sample comprised PBMCs. The origin of the receptors is a woman aged 18-29 years in good health. The CDR3 runs from the conserved cysteine through the conserved F or W. A D gene is named only where the DNA matches it firmly. A row's size may be missing; if present it is once, few, many or a size class.

TRBJ2-7	TRBV19	.	.	TGTGCCAGTAGTATAGATATCATGGCGAGCCGGGAGCAGTACTTC	CASSIDIMASREQYF
TRBJ1-2	TRBV4-2	many	.	TGTGCCAGCAGCCAAGAAAGGGGAGTTAACTATGGCTACACCTTC	CASSQERGVNYGYTF
TRBJ2-3	TRBV3-1	many	.	TGTGCCAGCAGCCGCGGGACAACTCACAAAGATACGCAGTATTTT	CASSRGTTHKDTQYF
TRBJ2-5	TRBV29-1	.	TRBD1	TGCAGCGTAAACGGACAGGGGGGTACGGAGACCCAGTACTTC	CSVNGQGGTETQYF
TRBJ2-2	TRBV29-1	few	.	TGCAGCGGGTGGGGGTACACCGGGGAGCTGTTTTTT	CSGWGYTGELFF
TRBJ2-7	TRBV5-1	few	.	TGCGCCAGCAGCTTAAGGGGGGGACACTTTTACGAGCAGTACTTC	CASSLRGGHFYEQYF
TRBJ2-6	TRBV20-1	many	.	TGCAGTGCTAGTGTCTTCTCTGGGGCCAACGTCCTGACTTTC	CSASVFSGANVLTF
TRBJ2-7	TRBV29-1	many	.	TGCAGCGTTCCCGGTGACAGCTCCTACGAGCAGTACTTC	CSVPGDSSYEQYF
TRBJ2-7	TRBV7-2	.	.	TGTGCCAGCACCTCCGCCACCGACGAGCAGTACTTC	CASTSATDEQYF
TRBJ2-2	TRBV5-1	.	TRBD2	TGCGCCAGCAGCTCGCCAGTAGGACTAGCGGGCGGAACCGGGGAGCTGTTTTTT	CASSSPVGLAGGTGELFF
TRBJ2-4	TRBV15	few	.	TGTGCCACCAGCAGACTTACAGGGGGGGGAAACCTAGCCAAAAACATTCAGTACTTC	CATSRLTGGGNLAKNIQYF
TRBJ2-5	TRBV14	few	.	TGTGCCAGCAGTGAGACAGGGGGACTAGGTCAAGAGACCCAGTACTTC	CASSETGGLGQETQYF
TRBJ2-2	TRBV4-3	few	.	TGCGCCAGCTCTCTTGGGACGCTCACCGGGGAGCTGTTTTTT	CASSLGTLTGELFF
TRBJ2-5	TRBV7-9	.	TRBD1	TGTGCCAGCAGCCCATACAGGGGGCGGGCTTTCCAAGAGACCCAGTACTTC	CASSPYRGRAFQETQYF
TRBJ2-1	TRBV7-6	few	.	TGTGCCAGCAGCAGACAAAGGGACTCAAAGTATGAGCAGTTCTTC	CASSRQRDSKYEQFF
TRBJ1-5	TRBV24-1	many	TRBD1	TGTGCCACCAGTGACCCGGGACAGGGCAATCAGCCCCAGCATTTT	CATSDPGQGNQPQHF
TRBJ2-3	TRBV2	.	.	TGTGCCAGCAGTGTCTCAGGGTATGGGACAGATACGCAGTATTTT	CASSVSGYGTDTQYF
TRBJ2-3	TRBV10-3	many	.	TGTGCCATCAGTGAGTTGACCGGAGATACGCAGTATTTT	CAISELTGDTQYF
TRBJ2-2	TRBV7-9	few	.	TGTGCCAGCAGCCGACCCTCCCAAGCCACCGGGGAGCTGTTTTTT	CASSRPSQATGELFF
TRBJ2-6	TRBV24-1	few	.	TGTGCCACCAGTGTCGTAACAGGTACTGGGGCCAACGTCCTGACTTTC	CATSVVTGTGANVLTF
TRBJ2-3	TRBV29-1	.	.	TGCAGCGTTCCGACAGGAAGGGCGGCAGATACGCAGTATTTT	CSVPTGRAADTQYF
TRBJ2-1	TRBV7-6	many	TRBD1	TGTGCCAGCAGCTTAGCAGCCCCGGGACAGGGGGCCTTATTTGCCTCCTACAATGAGCAGTTCTTC	CASSLAAPGQGALFASYNEQFF
TRBJ2-1	TRBV3-1	many	.	TGTGCCAGCAGCCAAGAGTGGTACAATGAGCAGTTCTTC	CASSQEWYNEQFF
TRBJ2-7	TRBV12-3/TRBV12-4	.	TRBD2	TGTGCCAGCAGTTTAGAGTGGCGGGGGGCTGGAATCTACGAGCAGTACTTC	CASSLEWRGAGIYEQYF
TRBJ2-1	TRBV7-9	.	TRBD1	TGTGCCAGCAGCTTTATTCGGACAGGGGGACCCAATGAGCAGTTCTTC	CASSFIRTGGPNEQFF
TRBJ2-7	TRBV28	few	.	TGTGCCAGCGTTGGCAGGGTCAAGGAGCAGTACTTC	CASVGRVKEQYF
TRBJ2-3	TRBV14	.	.	TGTGCCAGCAGCCAAGATTATATGGGGCCGGTCGCAGATACGCAGTATTTT	CASSQDYMGPVADTQYF
TRBJ2-5	TRBV7-7	.	.	TGTGCTAGCAGCTTAGGGGAACAAGAGACCCAGTACTTC	CASSLGEQETQYF
TRBJ2-1	TRBV6-5	.	.	TGTGCCAGCAGTTACGGTCTCGGGAGCTCCTACAATGAGCAGTTCTTC	CASSYGLGSSYNEQFF
TRBJ2-3	TRBV7-2	.	TRBD2	TGTGCCAGCAGCTTCCCCCCGGGACTAGCGTCAGATACGCAGTATTTT	CASSFPPGLASDTQYF
TRBJ2-3	TRBV3-1	.	TRBD1	TGTGCCTGCACCCCGGACAGGGCGAGCACAGATACGCAGTATTTT	CACTPDRASTDTQYF
TRBJ2-7	TRBV3-1	few	.	TGTGCCAGCAGCCAAGTCCCCCACGAGCAGTACTTC	CASSQVPHEQYF
TRBJ1-2	TRBV19	.	TRBD1	TGTGCCAGTAGTATAGGGACAGGGGGGATCGGCTATGGCTACACCTTC	CASSIGTGGIGYGYTF
TRBJ2-2	TRBV5-1	.	TRBD2	TGCGCCAGCAGCTTGGGTGTTAGCGGGAGGAAAACCGGGGAGCTGTTTTTT	CASSLGVSGRKTGELFF